The present TCR beta chain was sequenced within a study of cytomegalovirus exposure and HLA in healthy donors. PCR was performed using 60 Vbeta and 13 Jbeta primers. Method: immunoSEQ multiplex PCR; TCRdb's copy keeps in-frame clones and lacks some. The sample shows roughly 170,000 clones, 84% of them seen only once. Study findings and constraints: Serostatus for CMV was the only available immune exposure information. In a later analysis, V- and J-gene trimming of beta chains associated with a DCLRE1C missense variant, replicated independently.

This clone was seen a few times. What it recognizes is unknown. The sequenced material came from PBMCs. The clonotype originates from a man aged 18 to 30 in good health and CMV-seronegative.

The chain's CDR3 is CASSLGQGNYGYTF. The CDR3 bases are TGTGCCAGCAGCTTGGGGCAGGGTAACTATGGCTACACCTTC. The chain links TRBV5-4 to TRBJ1-2; maybe TRBD1 (5 bases). V dropped 0 bases and J dropped 1 base, with 7 bases sitting between them. Germline-derived CDR1 and CDR2 are SGHNT and YYREEE (reference sequence). The CDR3 runs 14 residues.